Shown below are 11 T cell receptor beta chains from a single sample sequenced in a study of T cells in Graves' hyperthyroidism and ophthalmopathy. Amplified regions were TCR beta CDR3 sequences from RNA transcripts. The HTBI primer set drove a first-round RT-PCR of the TCR CDR3. Each CDR3 protein gets one entry after TCRdb re-called the multiplex PCR reads with MiXCR. The top ten hold just over 55% of the sample, which has approximately 300,000 distinct CDR3 sequences, around 15% seen once. The source material was blood. The receptor source for this set is a woman aged 55-69 years with Graves' ophthalmopathy.

This clonotype has more than one count but fewer than ten. The chain carries TRBV12-3 or TRBV12-4 and TRBJ1-1; D ambiguous. V was pared by 11 bases and J by 2 bases, with 9 bases between. CDR3 length: 11 residues. The CDR3 here is CAAFRNTEAFF. The CDR3 DNA sequence: TGTGCCGCCTTCAGAAACACTGAAGCTTTCTTT.

This clonotype has a handful of counts. The chain joins TRBV20-1 to TRBJ1-4; D uncertain. The germline V gene encodes CDR1 DFQATT and CDR2 SNEGSKA (reference sequence). The CDR3 has 12 amino acids. Trimming cost V 4 bases and J 8 bases, with 11 bases left between them. The CDR3 nucleotides read TGCAGTGCTACCGGACCGGGGGAAAAACTGTTTTTT. This codes for CSATGPGEKLFF.

This clonotype was recorded only once. This rearrangement joins TRBV20-1 to TRBJ1-1; D is unresolved. Germline CDR1 DFQATT, CDR2 SNEGSKA (reference sequence). The V end was cut by 1 base, the J end by 10 bases, with 1 base between. The CDR3 has 8 amino acids. The CDR3 coding sequence is TGCAGTGCTAGAGTAGCTTTCTTT. It specifies CSARVAFF.

There are many counts of this clonotype. V and J are TRBV2 and TRBJ2-5; 9 positions agree with TRBD1. Germline assignment: CDR1 SNHLY and CDR2 FYNNEI. The V segment lost 7 bases and the J segment 4 bases; nucleotides outside the gene matches: 4. The CDR3 covers 13 residues. The DNA for the CDR3 is TGTGCCAGCACAGAGGACAGGGGAGAGACCCAGTACTTC. This encodes CASTEDRGETQYF.

This clonotype was found a few times. The V and J genes are TRBV5-1 and TRBJ1-2; TRBD1 matches at 7 bases. CDR3 length: 15 residues. Germline V gene lookup returns CDR1 SGHRS and CDR2 YFSETQ. The ends lost 4 bases at V and 7 bases at J; junction bases unmatched: 13. The CDR3 spells CASSVDQRGGSGYTF. The CDR3 DNA reads as TGCGCCAGCAGCGTGGACCAGAGAGGGGGCTCTGGCTACACCTTC.

This clonotype has at least ten counts. The CDR3 reads CASSLLATQETQYF. As DNA, the CDR3 is TGTGCCAGCAGCTTATTGGCGACACAAGAGACCCAGTACTTC. The chain has TRBV11-1 and TRBJ2-5; D remains ambiguous. The CDR3 extends over 14 amino acids. Between the trimmed V and J ends, which lost 2 bases and 2 bases, there was a span of 9 bases. Germline V CDR1 and CDR2: SGHAT, FQDESV (reference sequence).

This clonotype occurred many times. This chain connects TRBV6-5 to TRBJ1-6, with D tentatively TRBD1 (6 bases). The V end lost 0 bases, the J end lost 8 bases, and 14 bases lay between the germline ends. This CDR3 is 16 amino acids long. The V gene's germline CDR1 is MNHEY and CDR2 SVGAGI. This CDR3 reads CASSYSGGRTDSPLHF. The CDR3 nucleotides read TGTGCCAGCAGTTACTCGGGGGGGCGCACGGATTCACCCCTCCACTTT.

This clonotype occurred many times. This chain joins TRBV6-2 or TRBV6-3 and TRBJ2-7, with unresolved D. Trimming removed 2 bases from V and 3 bases from J, with 5 bases in between. This CDR3 contains 12 residues. The germline V gene has CDR1 MNHEY and CDR2 SVGEGT. The CDR3 sequence: CASSYRSYEQYF. The CDR3 coding sequence is TGTGCCAGCAGTTACAGGAGCTACGAGCAGTACTTC.

This clonotype was picked up many times. The rearrangement uses TRBV20-1 and TRBJ1-2, with D tentatively TRBD1 (5 bases). Germline V gene sequence: CDR1 DFQATT, CDR2 SNEGSKA (reference sequence). The CDR3 has 13 amino acids. The germline V and J ends were trimmed by 3 bases and 3 bases, with 11 bases remaining between them. The CDR3 DNA follows: TGCAGTGCTAGGGGGACGGGAGACTATGGCTACACCTTC. It translates to CSARGTGDYGYTF.

Many counts were recorded for this clonotype. The chain links TRBV10-3 to TRBJ1-5, with D maybe TRBD1 (6 bases). CDR1 is ENHRY and CDR2 is SYGVKD in the germline V gene. The CDR3 loop spans 14 amino acids. The V end lost 6 bases, the J end lost 7 bases, and 16 bases lay between the germline ends. The CDR3 is CAIRESGQGQPQHF. The DNA of the CDR3 is TGTGCCATCAGAGAATCGGGACAAGGGCAGCCCCAGCATTTT.

The CDR3 sequence: CSARDRDGTDTQYF. In DNA, the CDR3 is TGCAGTGCTAGGGACAGGGATGGAACAGATACGCAGTATTTT. The V and J genes are TRBV20-1 and TRBJ2-3; 8 bases map to TRBD1. The germline V gene encodes CDR1 DFQATT and CDR2 SNEGSKA (reference sequence). The J segment lost 3 bases and the V segment lost 3 bases, leaving 5 bases of the junction unmatched. The CDR3 runs 14 residues.